These 10 T cell receptor beta chains share one sample of origin, sequenced in a study of T cells in localized non-small cell lung cancer (TCRdb year 2020). Preparation of the library involved the immunoSEQ multiplex PCR assay. In TCRdb, the immuneACCESS table is reduced to in-frame sequences with V and J assigned. These tables do not hold every clone; where another copy was compared, an unresolved V gene accounts for under half, and the others remain unexplained. Recorded for this sample are approximately 22,000 clones; 85% to 90% of them occurred a single time. About 6.7% of the sample is taken by the ten largest. Sequenced material: peripheral blood, taken before any cancer treatment. The receptors were sampled from a male donor older than 55 with stage I squamous cell lung carcinoma.

The rearrangement links TRBV10-3 to TRBJ2-5, with 10 bases lining up with TRBD2. Germline values: CDR1 ENHRY, CDR2 SYGVKD. This CDR3 contains 15 residues. Trimming cost V 6 bases and J 2 bases; bases outside gene matches: 6. DNA of the CDR3: TGTGCCATCAGGCCGGGACTAGCGCCGCAAGAGACCCAGTACTTC. It translates to CAIRPGLAPQETQYF.

Worth noting for this clone: Compared with germline, one end of the junction differs, possibly owing to a read error. The chain joins TRBV19 to TRBJ2-4; no clear D gene. The CDR3 has 14 amino acids. Germline CDR1 is LNHDA and CDR2 is SQIVND (reference sequence). In DNA, the CDR3 is TGTGCCAGTAGCCGGACGGACGCAAAAAGCATTCAGTACTTC. Amino acids: CASSRTDAKSIQYF.

This chain connects TRBV29-1 to TRBJ1-2; unclear D gene. Germline V gene data show CDR1 as SQVTM and CDR2 as ANQGSEA. Trimming took off 1 base at V and 4 bases at J, with 10 bases between the two ends. The CDR3 runs 13 residues. The CDR3 DNA reads as TGCAGCGTTGAAGGGGCCGTGTCCTATGGCTACACCTTC. Its translation is CSVEGAVSYGYTF.

CDR3 sequence (DNA): TGTGCCAGCAGCGTAGGAGGGGGTTTCTACGAGCAGTACTTC. Its protein is CASSVGGGFYEQYF. V usage is TRBV9 and J usage is TRBJ2-7, with D tentatively TRBD1 (6 bases). In germline, CDR1 is SGDLS, CDR2 YYNGEE. Trimming pared 0 bases from V and 3 bases from J, leaving 10 bases between. This CDR3 region has 14 residues. Filled out from reference TRBV9 and TRBJ2-7, the complete variable domain reads DSGVTQTPKHLITATGQRVTLRCSPRSGDLSVYWYQQSLDQGLQFLIQYYNGEERAKGNILERFSAQQFPDLHSELNLSSLELGDSALYFCASSVGGGFYEQYFGPGTRLTVT.

V usage is TRBV9 and J usage is TRBJ1-2, with TRBD1 matching over 7 bases. With 3 bases clipped from V and 8 bases from J, the junction kept 16 bases outside the gene matches. This CDR3 is 16 amino acids long. CDR1 is SGDLS, CDR2 YYNGEE, per germline. The CDR3 sequence is CASSAGQAGALGGYTF. DNA for the CDR3: TGTGCCAGCAGCGCAGGACAGGCCGGGGCATTGGGGGGCTACACCTTC. The full variable domain, rest sourced from reference TRBV9 and TRBJ1-2, is DSGVTQTPKHLITATGQRVTLRCSPRSGDLSVYWYQQSLDQGLQFLIQYYNGEERAKGNILERFSAQQFPDLHSELNLSSLELGDSALYFCASSAGQAGALGGYTFGSGTRLTVV.

This chain links TRBV5-8 with TRBJ1-5; D uncertain. The CDR3 consists of 12 residues. V shed 2 bases and J shed 5 bases, with 5 bases lying between them. In germline, CDR1 is SGHTS, CDR2 YDEGEE. The CDR3 coding sequence is TGTGCCAGCAGCTTCCGCGATCAGCCCCAGCATTTT. This sequence encodes CASSFRDQPQHF.

V is TRBV2 and J is TRBJ1-2; D gene unclear. The CDR3 has 12 amino acids. Germline V lookup: CDR1 SNHLY, CDR2 FYNNEI. Trimming shortened V by 8 bases and J by 4 bases, and 11 bases separated the two germline ends. This CDR3 is CASRPGSYGYTF. DNA of the CDR3: TGTGCCAGCCGCCCGGGGAGCTATGGCTACACCTTC.

This chain connects TRBV9 to TRBJ2-6, with 7 bases aligning to TRBD1. The CDR3 spans 16 residues. Germline-derived CDR1 and CDR2 are SGDLS and YYNGEE. Trimming took 2 bases from V and 2 from J; bases not matched to a gene: 4. CDR3 in amino acids: CASSVTGSAGANVLTF. The CDR3 DNA reads TGTGCCAGCAGCGTGACAGGGAGCGCTGGGGCCAACGTCCTGACTTTC.

The chain carries TRBV13 and TRBJ2-5, with D perhaps given as TRBD1 or TRBD2 (5 bases each). Germline-derived CDR1 and CDR2 are PRHDT and FYEKMQ (reference sequence). V lost 6 bases and J lost 3, with 20 bases in between. The CDR3 covers 16 residues. CDR3 DNA: TGTGCCAGCAGGCAGAGGGGTGGGGCAGGGAAAGAGACCCAGTACTTC. Protein: CASRQRGGAGKETQYF.

The V and J genes are TRBV10-3 and TRBJ2-3; TRBD2 agrees at 7 bases. The germline CDR1 and CDR2 sequences are ENHRY and SYGVKD. V lost 4 bases, J lost 4 bases, and 5 bases stayed unmatched. The CDR3 extends over 14 amino acids. CDR3 residues: CAISAPGGADTQYF. CDR3 DNA sequence: TGTGCCATCAGTGCCCCGGGGGGAGCAGATACGCAGTATTTT.